One sample yielded the 24 T cell receptor beta chains listed below, sequenced in a study of a mutant IDH1 vaccine in newly diagnosed glioma. Time point given: baseline, week 1 (first vaccination visit). Treatment in this sample: pre-vaccination baseline after standard-of-care therapy. Assay used: immunoSEQ multiplex PCR; TCRdb lists only in-frame clones, some missing. The sample has tens of thousands of clones, roughly 85% seen once; the top ten hold approximately 2.6%. Sequencing was performed on PBMCs, taken from a glioma patient treated with radiotherapy, temozolomide or both. These receptors all stem from a man aged 25-45 years with glioma.

This clone appeared once. This chain links TRBV6-1 with TRBJ1-3, with D perhaps matching TRBD1 (6 bases). The ends were cut back, 5 bases at V and 4 bases at J, with 12 bases in the middle. The CDR3 contains 14 residues. Germline-derived CDR1 and CDR2 are MNHNS and SASEGT. CDR3 sequence reads: CASSSRGRGNTIYF. DNA for the CDR3: TGTGCCAGCAGTAGCAGGGGAAGAGGAAACACCATATATTTT.

The chain has TRBV6-6 and TRBJ2-7; 8 positions agree with TRBD1. In germline, CDR1 is MNHNY, CDR2 SVGAGI (reference sequence). V was clipped by 6 bases and J by 3 bases; unmatched bases: 7. The CDR3 is 14 amino acids. The chain's CDR3 is CASRGGQGLYEQYF. DNA of the CDR3: TGTGCCAGCAGGGGCGGACAGGGCCTCTACGAGCAGTACTTC.

Comments on this clone: One end of the junction varies from germline; a read error may be responsible. The rearrangement links TRBV18 to TRBJ1-1, with 7 positions matching TRBD1. Germline V gene sequence: CDR1 KGHSH, CDR2 LQKENI. The CDR3 extends over 15 amino acids. The CDR3 DNA is TGTGCCAGCTCACCTAGACAGGGTGAGAACACTGAAGCTTCCTTT. It yields the protein CASSPRQGENTEASF.

Only a few counts were recorded for this clone. This chain links TRBV7-8 with TRBJ1-1, with D perhaps TRBD1 (6 bases). CDR3 size: 12 residues. Per the germline V gene, CDR1 is SGHVS and CDR2 is FQNEAQ. V was cut by 5 bases and J by 4 bases, with 8 bases left in between. CDR3 bases: TGTGCCAGCAGCCTCAGGGGCACTGAAGCTTTCTTT. This sequence encodes CASSLRGTEAFF.

The chain links TRBV5-1 to TRBJ1-3; no reliable D call. Germline-derived CDR1 and CDR2 are SGHRS and YFSETQ. The length of the CDR3 is 16 residues. V lost 0 bases and J lost 1, with 11 bases in between. The CDR3 nucleotides read TGCGCCAGCAGCTTGGGGCAAAGACTTTCTGGAAACACCATATATTTT. Its translation: CASSLGQRLSGNTIYF.

The sample holds a few counts of this clone. Other DNA sequences in the sample encode the same CDR3. This rearrangement joins TRBV18 to TRBJ1-1; D ambiguous. Trimming left V 3 bases short and J 1 base short, with 6 bases between. CDR3 length equals 13 residues. Germline V gene lookup returns CDR1 KGHSH and CDR2 LQKENI. The chain's CDR3 is CASSPSGNTEAFF. DNA of the CDR3: TGTGCCAGCTCACCTTCGGGGAACACTGAAGCTTTCTTT.

The chain employs TRBV5-6 and TRBJ1-2, with 12 bases lining up with TRBD1. The germline gives CDR1 SGHDT, CDR2 YYEEEE. V lost 4 bases, J lost 7 bases, and 5 bases stayed unmatched. This CDR3 is built from 14 residues. The chain's CDR3 is CASSPGTGGLGYTF. CDR3 nucleotides: TGTGCCAGCAGCCCCGGGACAGGGGGCCTTGGCTACACCTTC.

This chain joins TRBV2 and TRBJ1-1, with D uncertain. This CDR3 spans 13 amino acids. Germline V gives CDR1 SNHLY, CDR2 FYNNEI. Between the trimmed V and J ends, which lost 2 bases and 7 bases, there was a span of 11 bases. This chain's CDR3 is CASSEWAAREAFF. The DNA for the CDR3 is TGTGCCAGCAGTGAATGGGCGGCCCGTGAAGCTTTCTTT.

This sequence joins TRBV6-5 and TRBJ2-2, with 8 nucleotides matching TRBD1. From germline, CDR1 is MNHEY and CDR2 SVGAGI. This CDR3 spans 16 amino acids. Trimming took 2 bases from V and 0 from J; bases not matched to a gene: 2. The DNA of the CDR3 is TGTGCCAGCAGTTACCAGGGACAGGCGAACACCGGGGAGCTGTTTTTT. Protein sequence: CASSYQGQANTGELFF.

The gene calls are TRBV7-9 and TRBJ2-7; D might be TRBD2 (7 bases). V gave up 1 base and J gave up 7 bases, with 20 bases separating them. CDR1 is SEHNR, CDR2 FQNEAQ, per germline (reference sequence). The CDR3 spans 16 residues. CDR3 amino acids: CASSLGFAREQGEQYF. CDR3 DNA sequence: TGTGCCAGCAGCTTAGGGTTTGCGCGGGAGCAGGGGGAGCAGTACTTC.

J is TRBJ2-5 and V is TRBV5-5; the match to TRBD2 covers 7 bases. The germline V gene encodes CDR1 SGHKS and CDR2 YYEKEE (reference sequence). The CDR3 has 14 amino acids. V was pared by 4 bases and J by 5 bases, with 8 bases of the junction left unmatched. This chain's CDR3 is CASSGGTGGETQYF. The CDR3 nucleotides read TGTGCCAGCAGCGGCGGGACCGGGGGGGAGACCCAGTACTTC.

A word on this clone: At one of its ends the junction is not consistent with the germline gene, which may arise from a read error. J is TRBJ1-4 and V is TRBV18; 7 bases line up with TRBD1. Germline values: CDR1 KGHSH, CDR2 LQKENI. This CDR3 is 14 amino acids long. The CDR3: CASFLTGTNERLFF. CDR3 DNA sequence: TGTGCCAGCTTTTTGACAGGGACTAATGAAAGACTGTTTTTT.

In DNA, the CDR3 is TGTGCCAGCAGTTTACTACGACAGAAACTGTTTTTT. Translating it yields CASSLLRQKLFF. The chain recombines TRBV28 with TRBJ1-4; weak D call: TRBD1 (5 bases). The germline V and J ends were trimmed by 2 bases and 11 bases, with 9 bases remaining between them. The CDR3 covers 12 residues. CDR1 is MDHEN and CDR2 is SYDVKM in the germline V gene.

This rearrangement joins TRBV7-9 to TRBJ2-7; 9 positions match TRBD1. The CDR3 extends over 16 amino acids. With V trimmed by 5 bases and J by 3 bases, 11 bases remained unmatched. Per germline, CDR1 SEHNR and CDR2 FQNEAQ (reference sequence). As DNA, the CDR3 is TGTGCCAGCAGCCCTAGGGGGGGACAGGGCATCTACGAGCAGTACTTC. Protein: CASSPRGGQGIYEQYF.

The rearrangement links TRBV7-9 to TRBJ1-1; maybe TRBD1 (5 bases). This CDR3 spans 12 amino acids. V shed 4 bases and J shed 11 bases, with 14 bases lying between them. Germline V gene sequence: CDR1 SEHNR, CDR2 FQNEAQ (reference sequence). The CDR3 DNA follows: TGTGCCAGCAGCTATAGGGACCTTGAGGCTTTCTTT. This sequence encodes CASSYRDLEAFF.

This sequence joins TRBV5-4 and TRBJ2-5; D is possibly TRBD2 (7 bases). CDR1 SGHNT and CDR2 YYREEE come from the germline V gene (reference sequence). Trimming cost V 1 base and J 5 bases, with 12 bases left between them. The CDR3 is 14 residues long. The CDR3, as DNA: TGTGCCAGCAGCTTGTGGGGGGGGGCGGAGACCCAGTACTTC. Amino acid sequence: CASSLWGGAETQYF.

The genes are TRBV27 and TRBJ1-6, with D possibly TRBD1 on 5 matching bases. Trimming removed 2 bases from V and 7 bases from J, with 6 bases in between. CDR3 length: 13 amino acids. Germline CDR1 reads MNHEY; CDR2 reads SMNVEV (reference sequence). CDR3 nucleotides: TGTGCCAGCAGTTTAGGGGGGAATTCACCCCTCCACTTT. It codes for CASSLGGNSPLHF.

This clone has a handful of counts. The chain is built from TRBV5-4 and TRBJ1-1, with unresolved D. V gave up 3 bases and J gave up 6 bases, with 12 bases separating them. The CDR3 has 13 amino acids. Germline loops: CDR1 SGHNT, CDR2 YYREEE (reference sequence). CDR3 sequence: CASSSSFPSEAFF. In DNA form, the CDR3 reads TGTGCCAGCAGCTCATCCTTTCCCTCTGAAGCTTTCTTT.

V and J are TRBV18 and TRBJ2-2; a possible D gene is TRBD2 (6 bases). In germline, CDR1 is KGHSH, CDR2 LQKENI. CDR3 length: 17 amino acids. V was cut by 5 bases and J by 7 bases, with 23 bases left in between. The DNA of the CDR3 is TGTGCCAGCTCAAGCCAATCGGCTCCGAACGGGGGCGGGGAGCTGTTTTTT. This translates into CASSSQSAPNGGGELFF.

The chain carries TRBV7-8 and TRBJ1-3; D is unresolved. CDR1 SGHVS and CDR2 FQNEAQ come from the germline V gene. Trimming took off 0 bases at V and 2 bases at J, with 11 bases between the two ends. The CDR3 spans 16 residues. The DNA for the CDR3 is TGTGCCAGCAGCTTAGCTGAGGCTTGGACTGGAAACACCATATATTTT. Its protein is CASSLAEAWTGNTIYF.

The chain employs TRBV28 and TRBJ2-1, with D unclear. Trimming shortened V by 5 bases and J by 4 bases, and 9 bases separated the two germline ends. The CDR3 covers 13 residues. From germline, CDR1 is MDHEN and CDR2 SYDVKM. Written as DNA, the CDR3 is TGTGCCAGCAGTCCCTCGACGTACAATGAGCAGTTCTTC. Amino acid sequence: CASSPSTYNEQFF.

This chain uses TRBV11-2 with TRBJ2-1, with 12 bases identical to TRBD2. This CDR3 region has 16 residues. The V gene's germline CDR1 is SGHAT and CDR2 FQNNGV. With 5 bases clipped from V and 4 bases from J, the junction kept 6 bases outside the gene matches. CDR3 bases: TGTGCCAGCAGCCCCAGACTAGCGGGGGTTTACAATGAGCAGTTCTTC. Protein product: CASSPRLAGVYNEQFF.

CDR3 sequence: CASSIVRTGQETQYF. The CDR3 DNA is TGTGCCAGTAGTATAGTAAGGACAGGGCAAGAGACCCAGTACTTC. The chain uses TRBV19 and TRBJ2-5; TRBD1 agrees at 8 bases. CDR1 and CDR2 (germline): LNHDA, SQIVND (reference sequence). Trimming cost V 1 base and J 2 bases; bases outside gene matches: 3. CDR3 length equals 15 residues. Full variable domain (outside the CDR3, taken from reference TRBV19 and TRBJ2-5): DGGITQSPKYLFRKEGQNVTLSCEQNLNHDAMYWYRQDPGQGLRLIYYSQIVNDFQKGDIAEGYSVSREKKESFPLTVTSAQKNPTAFYLCASSIVRTGQETQYFGPGTRLLVL.

The rearrangement uses TRBV7-9 and TRBJ2-6, with 9 bases aligning to TRBD1. CDR3 length: 19 amino acids. J lost 1 base, V lost 5 bases, and 12 bases had no gene match. Per germline, CDR1 SEHNR and CDR2 FQNEAQ (reference sequence). The DNA of the CDR3 is TGTGCCAGCAGCCAGCCGGGACAGGGCGATATATCTGGGGCCAACGTCCTGACTTTC. This sequence encodes CASSQPGQGDISGANVLTF.